This TCR beta chain derives from a study of radiation and T cells in renal cell carcinoma. As for time point: blood 4 weeks post-SBRT, at nephrectomy. Indicated treatment: 15 Gy SBRT to primary tumor, nephrectomy 4 weeks later. Radiation-treated patients gave blood at baseline, week 2 and week 4. The length of the CDR3 is 14 residues. Germline V gives CDR1 SGHRS, CDR2 YFSETQ. Germline trimming cut 4 bases from V and 6 bases from J; bases unmatched to any gene: 8. The data were produced by immunoSEQ multiplex PCR, yet TCRdb's version contains in-frame clones alone and is incomplete. The data show approximately 65,000 clones, around 80% seen once.

The receptor was derived from a man aged 60-69 years with renal cell carcinoma. The V call is TRBV5-1, the J call TRBJ2-7; 9 bases match TRBD1. This sample comprised blood, obtained from a patient whose treatment included radiotherapy and nephrectomy. Here the CDR3 reads CASSHRDRDSEQYF. Written as DNA, the CDR3 is TGCGCCAGCAGCCACCGGGACAGGGATAGCGAGCAGTACTTC.